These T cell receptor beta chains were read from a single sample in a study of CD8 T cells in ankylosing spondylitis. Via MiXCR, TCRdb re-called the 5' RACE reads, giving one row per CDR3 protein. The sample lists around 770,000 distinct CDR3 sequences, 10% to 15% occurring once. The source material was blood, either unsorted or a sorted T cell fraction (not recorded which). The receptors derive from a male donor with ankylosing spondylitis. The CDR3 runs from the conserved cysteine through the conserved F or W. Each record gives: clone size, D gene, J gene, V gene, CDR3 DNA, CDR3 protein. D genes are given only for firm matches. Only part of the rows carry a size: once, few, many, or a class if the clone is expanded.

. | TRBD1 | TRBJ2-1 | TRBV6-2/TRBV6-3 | TGTGCCAGCAGTTACTCGCGCGTGGACAGGAAGCAGTTCTTC | CASSYSRVDRKQFF
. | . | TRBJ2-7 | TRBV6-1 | TGTGCCAGCAGTCTAAACGGGCCGGGGAGCTCCTACGAGCAGTACTTC | CASSLNGPGSSYEQYF
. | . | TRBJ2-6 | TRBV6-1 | TGTGCCAGCAGGTCGCCGCTGGGGCCGGGTCGCTCTGGGGCCAACGTCCTGACTTTC | CASRSPLGPGRSGANVLTF
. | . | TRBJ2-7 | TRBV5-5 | TGTGCCAGCAGAGACAGAACTAGTCTCCACGAGCAGTACTTC | CASRDRTSLHEQYF
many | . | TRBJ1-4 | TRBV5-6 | TGTGCCAGCAGAAGCGGGTCTGAAAAACTGTTTTTT | CASRSGSEKLFF
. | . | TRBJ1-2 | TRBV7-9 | TGTGCCAGCAGCTTAATGGGAGTCTATGGCTACACCTTC | CASSLMGVYGYTF
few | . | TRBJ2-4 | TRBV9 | TGTGCCAGCAGCGTCGGACCGTTTGCCAAAAACATTCAGTACTTC | CASSVGPFAKNIQYF
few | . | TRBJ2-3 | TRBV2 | TGTGCCAGCAGTGAGGACCAGGGAATAGATACGCAGTATTTT | CASSEDQGIDTQYF
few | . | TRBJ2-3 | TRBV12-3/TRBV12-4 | TGTGCCAGCAGTTTCTCGCGCCCTAGCACAGATACGCAGTATTTT | CASSFSRPSTDTQYF
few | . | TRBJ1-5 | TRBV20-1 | TGCAGTGCAAAAAAAATTGACAGGAATCAGCCCCAGCATTTT | CSAKKIDRNQPQHF
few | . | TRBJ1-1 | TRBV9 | TGTGCCAGCAGCGTAGCAGGGCCGAACACTGAAGCTTTCTTT | CASSVAGPNTEAFF
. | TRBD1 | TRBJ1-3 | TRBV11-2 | TGTGCCAGCAGCTTCGCGGACAGGGCAAACACCATATATTTT | CASSFADRANTIYF
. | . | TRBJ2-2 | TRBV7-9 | TGTGCCAGCAGCTTACCCGAGGGCCGGGCCGGGGAGCTGTTTTTT | CASSLPEGRAGELFF
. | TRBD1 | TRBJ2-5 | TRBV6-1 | TGTGCCAGCAGTGAAAACCTTCTTCCGGGACAGGGGGGAGAGACCCAGTACTTC | CASSENLLPGQGGETQYF
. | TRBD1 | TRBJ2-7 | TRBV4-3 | TGCGCCAGCAGCCAAATAGGGGCGAGGGACAGGGGCTACGAGCAGTACTTC | CASSQIGARDRGYEQYF
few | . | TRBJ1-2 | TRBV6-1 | TGTGCCAGCCTCTTGGGGGGGGCCGGCTATGGCTACACCTTC | CASLLGGAGYGYTF
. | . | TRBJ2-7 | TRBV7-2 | TGTGCCAGTTTTTTACCCGAGGGATCCGGGGAGCAGTACTTC | CASFLPEGSGEQYF
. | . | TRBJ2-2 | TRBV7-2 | TGTGCCAGCAGCTCGGGCTCCGTTGGGAACACCGGGGAGCTGTTTTTT | CASSSGSVGNTGELFF
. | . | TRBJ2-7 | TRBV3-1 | TGTGCCAGCAGCCCGACTACTAGTCCGGGGGACGAGCAGTACTTC | CASSPTTSPGDEQYF
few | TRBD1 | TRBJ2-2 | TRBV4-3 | TGCGCCAGCAGCCAAGAGGGACGGGACAGGGGGCTGTTTTTT | CASSQEGRDRGLFF
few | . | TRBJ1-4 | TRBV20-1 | TGCAGTGCTTTGACAGACCCTAATGAAAAACTGTTTTTT | CSALTDPNEKLFF
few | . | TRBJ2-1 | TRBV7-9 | TGTGCCAGCAGCTTTTCCCCCCCGCGGTTCTACAATGAGCAGTTCTTC | CASSFSPPRFYNEQFF
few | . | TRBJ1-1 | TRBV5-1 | TGCGCCAGCAGCTTCGAGGTCGGGACTGAAGCTTTCTTT | CASSFEVGTEAFF
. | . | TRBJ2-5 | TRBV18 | TGTGCCAGTACGACAGGTAGCCAAGAGACCCAGTACTTC | CASTTGSQETQYF
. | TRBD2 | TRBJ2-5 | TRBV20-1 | TGCAGTGCTAGGGGGGGACTAGCGGAAGAGACCCAGTACTTC | CSARGGLAEETQYF
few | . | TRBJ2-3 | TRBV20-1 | TGCAGTGCCCACACGCAGGGTACGCAGTATTTT | CSAHTQGTQYF
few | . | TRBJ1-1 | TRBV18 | TGTGCCAGCTCACCTAACCACAGGAACACTGAAGCTTTCTTT | CASSPNHRNTEAFF